Each of the 11 T cell receptor beta chains below was sequenced from the same sample in a study of blood T cells in healthy people across ages. It was with a sample-barcoded 5' primer and a J-beta primer mix that a second PCR of roughly 7 to 11 cycles was run. One entry per CDR3 protein results from TCRdb running MiXCR on the 5' RACE reads. The repertoire consists of 540,000 or so distinct CDR3 sequences, with 25% to 30% occurring once and the leading ten covering approximately 18%. The sequencing input was blood. The receptors come from an older woman in good health.

This chain joins TRBV29-1 and TRBJ2-3, with 8 bases identical to TRBD1. This CDR3 spans 15 amino acids. V shed 6 bases, J shed 4 bases, and the junction held 12 bases outside the gene matches. Germline values: CDR1 SQVTM, CDR2 ANQGSEA. The CDR3 is CSVLGQGYRSDTQYF. For the CDR3, the DNA is TGCAGCGTACTTGGACAGGGTTATCGTTCAGATACGCAGTATTTT.

This clonotype came up a few times. This chain uses TRBV7-2 with TRBJ1-1; D not certain. Trimming pared 0 bases from V and 4 bases from J, leaving 12 bases between. The CDR3 is made up of 15 amino acids. Per the germline V gene, CDR1 is SGHTA and CDR2 is FQGNSA. The CDR3 region is CASSLAPPWVTEAFF. The CDR3 nucleotides are TGTGCCAGCAGCTTAGCGCCGCCCTGGGTCACTGAAGCTTTCTTT.

A note on this clonotype: It is likely a read error, because the conserved phenylalanine at the end of the CDR3 is missing. The gene calls are TRBV12-3 or TRBV12-4 and TRBJ2-3; 12 nucleotides agree with TRBD2. The CDR3 spans 15 residues. Losses at the gene ends were 3 bases for V and 7 bases for J; bases not matched to a gene: 5. DNA for the CDR3: TGTGCCAGCAGTTTGGCTAGCGGGGGGGCAAATACGCAGTATTCC. Translated, it gives CASSLASGGANTQYS.

This clonotype was counted a few times. The genes are TRBV6-6 and TRBJ2-1; 8 bases align to TRBD2. Germline lookup yields CDR1 MNHNY and CDR2 SVGAGI (reference sequence). CDR3 size: 14 residues. Trimming at V came to 3 bases and at J to 9 bases, leaving 7 bases not matched to a gene. This chain's CDR3 is CASSYPGGAGEQFF. CDR3 nucleotide sequence: TGTGCCAGCAGTTATCCGGGGGGGGCCGGTGAGCAGTTCTTC.

In its sample, this clonotype was seen a few times. The V and J genes are TRBV21-1 and TRBJ2-2; TRBD1 is taken as the D call from the table, unchecked against the DNA. TRBV21-1 is a known pseudogene. CDR3 length: 14 amino acids. The CDR3 here is CASSTRQATGELFF. The CDR3 nucleotides read TGTGCCAGCAGCACCCGACAGGCCACCGGGGAGTTGTTTTTT.

This clonotype was counted only a few times. The rearrangement joins TRBV12-3 or TRBV12-4 to TRBJ1-4; D unclear. The CDR3 loop spans 13 amino acids. V lost 3 bases, J lost 7 bases, and 9 bases lay in between. CDR3 protein: CASSLRNREKLFF. In DNA form, the CDR3 reads TGTGCCAGCAGTTTGAGGAACCGTGAAAAACTGTTTTTT.

This clonotype was seen repeatedly, ten times or more. This sequence joins TRBV20-1 and TRBJ2-7; D gene unclear. Germline values: CDR1 DFQATT, CDR2 SNEGSKA (reference sequence). CDR3 size: 14 residues. Trimming took off 5 bases at V and 2 bases at J, with 16 bases between the two ends. The CDR3 here is CSARRSIGAYEQYF. CDR3 nucleotide sequence: TGCAGTGCTCGCCGCTCGATCGGTGCCTACGAGCAGTACTTC.

This chain joins TRBV20-1 and TRBJ2-3; D is possibly TRBD1 (6 bases). Germline V CDR1 and CDR2: DFQATT, SNEGSKA (reference sequence). Trimming shortened V by 3 bases and J by 1 base, and 23 bases separated the two germline ends. The length of the CDR3 is 18 residues. The CDR3 loop is CSARPPLGGEGGTDTQYF. The CDR3 region has the DNA TGCAGTGCTAGGCCTCCCCTAGGGGGAGAGGGAGGCACAGATACGCAGTATTTT.

The chain couples TRBV10-3 to TRBJ1-2; maybe TRBD1 (5 bases). This CDR3 comprises 14 residues. Between the trimmed V and J ends, which lost 4 bases and 8 bases, there was a span of 17 bases. The germline V gene has CDR1 ENHRY and CDR2 SYGVKD. The CDR3 protein is CAISVGRGSLGYTF. The CDR3 coding sequence is TGTGCCATCAGTGTGGGACGGGGCTCACTGGGCTACACCTTC.

This clonotype was found many times. The chain is built from TRBV6-2 or TRBV6-3 and TRBJ2-7; the D gene is possibly TRBD2 (6 bases). V was clipped by 2 bases and J by 2 bases, with 10 bases between them. The CDR3 extends over 14 amino acids. CDR1 and CDR2 (germline): MNHEY, SVGEGT. CDR3 sequence: CASSYGGATYEQYF. The CDR3 DNA sequence: TGTGCCAGCAGTTACGGCGGGGCTACCTACGAGCAGTACTTC.

The rearrangement joins TRBV5-5 to TRBJ1-1; 9 nucleotides match TRBD1. Germline V lookup: CDR1 SGHKS, CDR2 YYEKEE (reference sequence). The trim removed 4 bases at V and 11 bases at J, leaving 6 bases unmatched. The CDR3 loop spans 12 amino acids. CDR3 DNA sequence: TGTGCCAGCAGCGCTACAGGGGGCCGGGCTTTCTTT. The encoded protein is CASSATGGRAFF.